A selection of T cell receptor beta chains follows, all from one sample in a study of blood T cell repertoires in COVID-19. TCRdb keeps only in-frame clones here, not all; method: immunoSEQ multiplex PCR. The table has about 200,000 clones, 86% seen once. Sequenced: PBMCs or T cells enriched from blood (not recorded which). Every receptor here comes from a man aged 40-49 years with acute COVID-19. CDR3s include the opening cysteine and the closing phenylalanine or tryptophan. A D gene is named only where the DNA matches it firmly. For some rows the clone size is stated as once, few or many, or as a class when expanded; others skip it.

d_call j_call v_call cdr3_length clone_size cdr3_nt cdr3_aa
NA TRBJ1-2 TRBV28 14 NA TGTGCCAGCAGACCGACTACACGGTCGCATGGCTACACCTTC CASRPTTRSHGYTF
TRBD1 TRBJ2-1 TRBV30 16 NA TGTGCCTGGAGTGCGGGACAGGCGTTTTCCTACAATGAGCAGTTCTTC CAWSAGQAFSYNEQFF
TRBD2 TRBJ2-1 TRBV10-1 12 NA TGCGCCAGCAGTGACGCGGGAGGTTCCTTGTTCTTC CASSDAGGSLFF
TRBD2 TRBJ2-7 TRBV6-5 13 few TGTGCCAGCACCGGGGGAGGGCCGGGGGAGCAGTACTTC CASTGGGPGEQYF
TRBD1 TRBJ1-5 TRBV19 15 few TGTGCCAGTAGCTCGGACAGGTCCTCGAAGCAGCCCCAGCATTTT CASSSDRSSKQPQHF
TRBD1 TRBJ2-7 TRBV19 15 few TGTGCCAGTACCACTAACAGGGGCGCATCCTACGAGCAGTACTTC CASTTNRGASYEQYF
NA TRBJ2-3 TRBV4-1 15 NA TGCGCCAGCAGTTACCGGAGGCCCGACACAGATACGCAGTATTTT CASSYRRPDTDTQYF
TRBD1 TRBJ2-3 TRBV7-9 14 few TGTGCCAGCAGCTTCCAGGGGGCGGGTGATACGCAGTATTTT CASSFQGAGDTQYF
NA TRBJ2-7 TRBV27 15 NA TGTGCCAGCAGTTTCCGTGGTCTCGGGGGCTACGAGCAGTACTTC CASSFRGLGGYEQYF
NA TRBJ2-1 TRBV7-2 13 NA TGTGCCAGCAGCCAGACGAGGGAGGATGAGCAGTTCTTC CASSQTREDEQFF
TRBD1 TRBJ1-1 TRBV3-1/TRBV3-2 15 NA TGTGCCAGCAGCCACGGGACAGGCCCGAACACTGAAGCTTTCTTT CASSHGTGPNTEAFF
TRBD1 TRBJ1-4 TRBV7-3 14 NA TGTGCCAGCAGTCGATCCGGGACAGTGGCCAAACTGTTTTTT CASSRSGTVAKLFF
TRBD1 TRBJ1-2 TRBV5-1 13 NA TGCGCCAGCAGCTCAACAGGGGGTGGCGGCTACACCTTC CASSSTGGGGYTF
NA TRBJ2-3 TRBV7-2 17 many TGTGCCAGCAGCTTAGGGGGGGCTAGCGGTAGCACAGATACGCAGTATTTT CASSLGGASGSTDTQYF
TRBD2 TRBJ2-3 TRBV3-1/TRBV3-2 16 once TGTGCCAGCAGCCCCTCTAGCGGATTTAGCACAGATACGCAGTATTTT CASSPSSGFSTDTQYF
NA TRBJ2-3 TRBV5-1 18 NA TGCGCCAGCAGCTTAAGGATCTCCTTGGATGACTTTCCAGATACGCAGTATTTT CASSLRISLDDFPDTQYF
TRBD1 TRBJ1-3 TRBV7-9 14 NA TGTGCCAGCACCCCGGACAGGGCTGGAAACACCATATATTTT CASTPDRAGNTIYF
NA TRBJ1-1 TRBV7-2 13 NA TGTGCCAGCAAAGAGGGTTTGAACACTGAAGCTTTCTTT CASKEGLNTEAFF
TRBD2 TRBJ2-5 TRBV6-5 14 NA TGTGCCAGCAGTAGCGGGAGTACTTCAGAGACCCAGTACTTC CASSSGSTSETQYF
TRBD2 TRBJ2-1 TRBV7-2 17 NA TGTGCCAGCAGCCCGAGAGGAGCTAGCGGGAGTGGCTATGAGCAGTTCTTC CASSPRGASGSGYEQFF
TRBD1 TRBJ2-7 TRBV13 14 NA TGTGCCAGCAGCCCCGACAGGGGTTCCTACGAGCAGTACTTC CASSPDRGSYEQYF
TRBD2 TRBJ2-1 TRBV19 15 NA TGTGCCAGTAGTACCCCTAGCGGGATTTTGAATGAGCAGTTCTTC CASSTPSGILNEQFF
TRBD1 TRBJ1-1 TRBV19 17 few TGTGCCAGTAGTATCTGGACGGGGACAGGGGCGAACACTGAAGCTTTCTTT CASSIWTGTGANTEAFF
NA TRBJ1-2 TRBV9 15 NA TGTGCCAGCAGCGTAGGGTCTACAGGGCCTTGGGGCTACACCTTC CASSVGSTGPWGYTF
NA TRBJ1-3 TRBV28 14 NA TGTGCCAGCACACAGGCGTTCTCTGGAAACACCATATATTTT CASTQAFSGNTIYF